The clone carrying this T cell receptor (beta chain) was observed many times. Its antigen is still unknown. The data stem from a study of T cells in Graves' hyperthyroidism and ophthalmopathy. In the study overall: Before any treatment, at initial diagnosis, peripheral blood was collected.

Ophthalmopathy cases scored 3 or more on the Clinical Activity Score and 4 or more on NOSPECS grade, with duration below 3 months. RNA transcripts gave rise to amplified TCR beta CDR3 regions. TCR CDR3 underwent first-round RT-PCR with the HTBI primer set. One entry per CDR3 protein results from TCRdb running MiXCR on the multiplex PCR reads. The table lists 500,000 to 650,000 distinct CDR3 sequences, roughly 18% of them singletons, with approximately 16% in the top ten. Regarding the study as a whole: Also found in blood were most expanded thyroid clonotypes above 0.001.

V was shortened by 3 bases and J by 2 bases, with 12 bases between the two germline ends. This CDR3 region has 15 residues. The V gene's germline CDR1 is MDHEN and CDR2 SYDVKM. The source is a woman younger than 30 with Graves' ophthalmopathy. Sequencing was carried out using blood. The V gene is TRBV28, the J gene TRBJ2-3, with D possibly being TRBD1 (7 bases). CDR3 loop: CASSLAGQNTDTQYF. The DNA of the CDR3 is TGTGCCAGCAGTTTGGCGGGACAGAACACAGATACGCAGTATTTT.